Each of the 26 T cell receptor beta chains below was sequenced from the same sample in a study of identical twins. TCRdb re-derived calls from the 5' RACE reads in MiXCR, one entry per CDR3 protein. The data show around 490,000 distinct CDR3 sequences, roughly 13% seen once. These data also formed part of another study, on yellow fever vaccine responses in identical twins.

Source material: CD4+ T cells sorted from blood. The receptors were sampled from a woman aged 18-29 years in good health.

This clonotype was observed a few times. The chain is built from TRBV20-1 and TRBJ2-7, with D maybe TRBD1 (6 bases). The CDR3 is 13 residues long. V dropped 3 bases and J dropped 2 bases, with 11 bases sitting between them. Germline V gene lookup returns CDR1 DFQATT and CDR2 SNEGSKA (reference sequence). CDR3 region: CSASGQLPYEQYF. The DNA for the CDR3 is TGCAGTGCTAGTGGACAGCTCCCCTACGAGCAGTACTTC.

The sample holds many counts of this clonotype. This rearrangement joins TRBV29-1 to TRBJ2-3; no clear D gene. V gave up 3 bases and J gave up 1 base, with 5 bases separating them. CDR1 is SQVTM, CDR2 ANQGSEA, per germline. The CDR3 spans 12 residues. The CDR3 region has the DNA TGCAGCGTTGACGTGGGCACAGATACGCAGTATTTT. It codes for CSVDVGTDTQYF.

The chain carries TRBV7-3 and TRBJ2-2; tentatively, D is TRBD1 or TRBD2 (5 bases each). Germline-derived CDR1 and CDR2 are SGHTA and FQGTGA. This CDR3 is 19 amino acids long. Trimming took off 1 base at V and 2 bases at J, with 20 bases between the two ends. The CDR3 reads CASSLKPIPGQGNTGELFF. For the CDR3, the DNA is TGTGCCAGCAGCTTAAAACCCATCCCGGGGCAGGGTAACACCGGGGAGCTGTTTTTT. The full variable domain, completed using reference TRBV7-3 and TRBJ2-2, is GAGVSQTPSNKVTEKGKYVELRCDPISGHTALYWYRQSLGQGPEFLIYFQGTGAADDSGLPNDRFFAVRPEGSVSTLKIQRTERGDSAVYLCASSLKPIPGQGNTGELFFGEGSRLTVL.

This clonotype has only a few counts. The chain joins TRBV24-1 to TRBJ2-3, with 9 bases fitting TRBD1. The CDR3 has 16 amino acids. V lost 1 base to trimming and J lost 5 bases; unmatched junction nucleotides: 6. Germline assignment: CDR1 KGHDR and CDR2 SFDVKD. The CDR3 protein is CATSDFRDRDQDTQYF. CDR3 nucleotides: TGTGCCACCAGTGATTTCAGGGACAGGGATCAAGATACGCAGTATTTT.

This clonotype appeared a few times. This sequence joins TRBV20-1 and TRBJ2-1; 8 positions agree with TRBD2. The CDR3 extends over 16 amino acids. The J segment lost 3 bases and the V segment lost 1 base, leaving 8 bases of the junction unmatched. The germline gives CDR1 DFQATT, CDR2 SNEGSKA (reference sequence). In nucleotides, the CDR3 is TGCAGTGCTAGAGTGAGTAGCGGGGTGGGCTACAATGAGCAGTTCTTC. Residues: CSARVSSGVGYNEQFF.

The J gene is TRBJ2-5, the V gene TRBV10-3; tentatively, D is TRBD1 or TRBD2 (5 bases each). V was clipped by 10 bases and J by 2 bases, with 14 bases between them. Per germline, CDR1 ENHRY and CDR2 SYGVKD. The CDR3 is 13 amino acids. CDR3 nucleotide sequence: TGTGCCAGCGCCAATGGGGGACAAGAGACCCAGTACTTC. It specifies CASANGGQETQYF.

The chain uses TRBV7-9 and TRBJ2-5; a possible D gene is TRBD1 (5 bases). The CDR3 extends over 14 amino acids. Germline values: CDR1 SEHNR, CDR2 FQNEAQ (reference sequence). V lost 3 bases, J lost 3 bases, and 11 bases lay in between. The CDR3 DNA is TGTGCCAGCAGCTTGTTCGGCAGGGAAGAGACCCAGTACTTC. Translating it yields CASSLFGREETQYF.

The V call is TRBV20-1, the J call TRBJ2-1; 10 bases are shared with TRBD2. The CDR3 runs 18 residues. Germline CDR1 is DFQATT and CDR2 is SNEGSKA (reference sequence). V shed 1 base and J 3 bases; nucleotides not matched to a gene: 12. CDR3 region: CSARGLAGERVRYNEQFF. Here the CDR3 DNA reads TGCAGTGCTAGAGGGCTAGCGGGAGAGAGGGTTCGCTACAATGAGCAGTTCTTC.

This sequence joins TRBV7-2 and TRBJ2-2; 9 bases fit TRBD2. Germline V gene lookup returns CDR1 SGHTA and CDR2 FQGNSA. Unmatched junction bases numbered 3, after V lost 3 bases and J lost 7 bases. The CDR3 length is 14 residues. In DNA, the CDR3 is TGTGCCAGCAGCTTGGGACTAGCTGTCGGGGAGCTGTTTTTT. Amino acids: CASSLGLAVGELFF.

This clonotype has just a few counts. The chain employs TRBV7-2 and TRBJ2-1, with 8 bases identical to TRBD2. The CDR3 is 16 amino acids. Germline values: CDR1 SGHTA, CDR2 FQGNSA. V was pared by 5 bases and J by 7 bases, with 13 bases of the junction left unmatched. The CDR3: CASSRGSGGARNEQFF. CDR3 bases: TGTGCCAGCAGCCGTGGGTCCGGGGGGGCGAGGAATGAGCAGTTCTTC.

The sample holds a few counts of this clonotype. CDR3 coding DNA: TGTGCCAGCAGCCAAGATCCTCGTGGGCCCAATAACGGAAACGAGCAGTACTTC. Its translation is CASSQDPRGPNNGNEQYF. The V and J genes are TRBV3-1 and TRBJ2-7, with unresolved D. Trimming cost V 0 bases and J 5 bases, with 23 bases left between them. The CDR3 has 18 residues. Germline V gene data show CDR1 as LGHDT and CDR2 as YNNKEL (reference sequence).

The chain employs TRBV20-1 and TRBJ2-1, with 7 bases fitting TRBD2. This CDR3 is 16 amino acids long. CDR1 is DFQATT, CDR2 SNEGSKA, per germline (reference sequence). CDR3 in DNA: TGCTGCCTGGGGGGGTTAGCCGCCAAAGGTGGTAATGAGCAGTTCTTC. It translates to CCLGGLAAKGGNEQFF.

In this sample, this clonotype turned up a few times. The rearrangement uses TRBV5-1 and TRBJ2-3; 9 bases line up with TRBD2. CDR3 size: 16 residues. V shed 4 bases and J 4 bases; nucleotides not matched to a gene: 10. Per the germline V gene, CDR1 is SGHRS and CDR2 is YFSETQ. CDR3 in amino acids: CASSLLKRGVSDTQYF. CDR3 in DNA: TGCGCCAGCAGCCTACTAAAGCGGGGGGTCTCAGATACGCAGTATTTT.

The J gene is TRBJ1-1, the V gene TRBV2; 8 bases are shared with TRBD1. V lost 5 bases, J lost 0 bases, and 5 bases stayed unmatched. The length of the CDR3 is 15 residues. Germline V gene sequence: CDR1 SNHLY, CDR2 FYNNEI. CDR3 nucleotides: TGTGCCAGCAGTCGGACAGGGCTCATGAACACTGAAGCTTTCTTT. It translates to CASSRTGLMNTEAFF.

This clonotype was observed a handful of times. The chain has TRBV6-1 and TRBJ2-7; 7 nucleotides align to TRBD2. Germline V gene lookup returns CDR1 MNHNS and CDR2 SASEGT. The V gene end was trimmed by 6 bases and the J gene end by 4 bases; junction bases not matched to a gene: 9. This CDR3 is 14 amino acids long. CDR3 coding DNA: TGTGCCAGCAGCCGTATGGCCGGGGGGTACGAGCAGTACTTC. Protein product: CASSRMAGGYEQYF.

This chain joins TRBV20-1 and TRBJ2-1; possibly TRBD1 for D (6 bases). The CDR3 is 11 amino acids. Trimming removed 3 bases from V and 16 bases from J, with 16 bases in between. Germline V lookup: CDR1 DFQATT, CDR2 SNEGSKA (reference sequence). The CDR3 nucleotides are TGCAGTGCTAGTTCCTTGGGCAGGGGATTCTTC. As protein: CSASSLGRGFF.

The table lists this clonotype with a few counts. The CDR3 spells CASTTLRMTYNSPLHF. The CDR3 DNA reads TGTGCCAGCACCACCCTGAGGATGACCTATAATTCACCCCTCCACTTT. The V gene is TRBV12-3 or TRBV12-4, the J gene TRBJ1-6; D gene uncertain. Trimming removed 7 bases from V and 2 bases from J, with 15 bases in between. The CDR3 has 16 residues.

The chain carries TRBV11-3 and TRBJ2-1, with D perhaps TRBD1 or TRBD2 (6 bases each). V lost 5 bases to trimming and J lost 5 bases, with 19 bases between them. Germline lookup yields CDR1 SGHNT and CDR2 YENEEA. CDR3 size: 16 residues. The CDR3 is CASSLGGQGRDNEQFF. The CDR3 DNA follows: TGTGCCAGCAGCCTAGGGGGGCAGGGTAGAGACAATGAGCAGTTCTTC.

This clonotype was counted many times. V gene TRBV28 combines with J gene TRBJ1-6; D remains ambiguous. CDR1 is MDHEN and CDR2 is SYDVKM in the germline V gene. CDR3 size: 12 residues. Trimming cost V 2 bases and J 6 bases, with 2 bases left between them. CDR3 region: CASSLTNSPLHF. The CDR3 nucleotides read TGTGCCAGCAGTTTAACTAATTCACCCCTCCACTTT. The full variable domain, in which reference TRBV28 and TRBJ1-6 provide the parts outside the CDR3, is DVKVTQSSRYLVKRTGEKVFLECVQDMDHENMFWYRQDPGLGLRLIYFSYDVKMKEKGDIPEGYSVSREKKERFSLILESASTNQTSMYLCASSLTNSPLHFGNGTRLTVT.

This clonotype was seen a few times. The CDR3 bases are TGTGCCAGCAGCTTAGATCGTCTAGCGGGGGCTCGAGATACGCAGTATTTT. It encodes CASSLDRLAGARDTQYF. V is TRBV11-2 and J is TRBJ2-3; 10 bases are a match to TRBD2. V gave up 0 bases and J gave up 5 bases; unmatched junction bases: 8. The germline V gene has CDR1 SGHAT and CDR2 FQNNGV. This CDR3 is 17 amino acids long.

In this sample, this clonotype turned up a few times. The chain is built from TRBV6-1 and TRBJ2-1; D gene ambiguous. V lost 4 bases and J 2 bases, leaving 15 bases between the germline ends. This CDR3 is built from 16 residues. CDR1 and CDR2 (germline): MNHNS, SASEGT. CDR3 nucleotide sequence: TGTGCCAGCAGTGGTACTACCACGTCGACCTACAATGAGCAGTTCTTC. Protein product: CASSGTTTSTYNEQFF.

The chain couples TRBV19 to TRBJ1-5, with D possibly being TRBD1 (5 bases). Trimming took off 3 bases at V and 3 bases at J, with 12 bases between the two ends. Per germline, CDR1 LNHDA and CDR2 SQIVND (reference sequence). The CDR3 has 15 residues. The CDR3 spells CASSMEGIVNQPQHF. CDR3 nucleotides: TGTGCCAGTAGTATGGAGGGGATCGTCAATCAGCCCCAGCATTTT.

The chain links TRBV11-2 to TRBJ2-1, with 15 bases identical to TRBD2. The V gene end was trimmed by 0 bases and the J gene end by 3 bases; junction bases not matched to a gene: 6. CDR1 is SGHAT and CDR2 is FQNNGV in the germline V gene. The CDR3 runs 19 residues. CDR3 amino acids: CASSLDPGLAGGNYNEQFF. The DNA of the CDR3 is TGTGCCAGCAGCTTAGATCCTGGACTAGCGGGGGGGAACTACAATGAGCAGTTCTTC.

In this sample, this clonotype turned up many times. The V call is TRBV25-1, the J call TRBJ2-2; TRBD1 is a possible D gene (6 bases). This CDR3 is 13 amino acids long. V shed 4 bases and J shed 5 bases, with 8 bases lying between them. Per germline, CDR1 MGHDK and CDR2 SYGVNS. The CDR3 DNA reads TGTGCCAGCAGTGCCACAGGGACCGGGGAGCTGTTTTTT. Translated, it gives CASSATGTGELFF.

CDR3 region: CASSGTGTGDYF. CDR3 DNA sequence: TGTGCCAGCAGCGGCACCGGGACAGGGGACTACTTC. The chain employs TRBV11-1 and TRBJ2-5, with 10 nucleotides matching TRBD1. The CDR3 has 12 amino acids. V shed 5 bases and J 14 bases; nucleotides not matched to a gene: 8. The germline V gene has CDR1 SGHAT and CDR2 FQDESV (reference sequence).

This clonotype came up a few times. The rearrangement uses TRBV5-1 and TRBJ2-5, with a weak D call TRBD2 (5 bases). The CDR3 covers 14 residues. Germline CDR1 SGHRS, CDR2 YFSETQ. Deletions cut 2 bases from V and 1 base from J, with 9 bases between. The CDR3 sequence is CASSFSAPQETQYF. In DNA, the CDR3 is TGCGCCAGCAGCTTTAGCGCGCCCCAAGAGACCCAGTACTTC.